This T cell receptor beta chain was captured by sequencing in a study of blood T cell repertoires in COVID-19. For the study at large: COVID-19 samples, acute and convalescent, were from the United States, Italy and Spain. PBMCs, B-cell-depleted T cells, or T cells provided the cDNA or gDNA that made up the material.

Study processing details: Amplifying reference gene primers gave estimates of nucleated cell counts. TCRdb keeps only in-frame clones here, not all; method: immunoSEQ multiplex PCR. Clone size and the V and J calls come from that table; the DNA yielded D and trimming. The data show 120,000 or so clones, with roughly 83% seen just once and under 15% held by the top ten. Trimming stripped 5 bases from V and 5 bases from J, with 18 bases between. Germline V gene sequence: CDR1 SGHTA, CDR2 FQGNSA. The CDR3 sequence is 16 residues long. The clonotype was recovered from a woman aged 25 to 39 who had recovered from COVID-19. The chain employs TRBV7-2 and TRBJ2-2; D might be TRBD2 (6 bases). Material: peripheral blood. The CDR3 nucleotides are TGTGCCAGCAGCCCCGGTGGTAGCGGAGCTACCGGGGAGCTGTTTTTT. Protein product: CASSPGGSGATGELFF.